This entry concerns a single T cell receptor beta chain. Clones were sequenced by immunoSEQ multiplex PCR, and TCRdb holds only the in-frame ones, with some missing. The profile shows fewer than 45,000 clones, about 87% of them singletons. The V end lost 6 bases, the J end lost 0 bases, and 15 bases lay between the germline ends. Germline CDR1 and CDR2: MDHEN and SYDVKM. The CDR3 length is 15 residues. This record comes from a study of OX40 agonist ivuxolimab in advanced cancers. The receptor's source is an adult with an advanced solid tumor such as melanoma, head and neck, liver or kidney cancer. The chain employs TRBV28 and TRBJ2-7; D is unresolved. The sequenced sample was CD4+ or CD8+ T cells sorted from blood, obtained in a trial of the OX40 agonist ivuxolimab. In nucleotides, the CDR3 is TGTGCCAGCAGCCCACCGGCCCTCCGCTCCTACGAGCAGTACTTC. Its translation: CASSPPALRSYEQYF.